What follows are 27 T cell receptor beta chains derived from one specimen sequenced in a study of brain T cells in children with intractable seizures. Assay: immunoSEQ multiplex PCR; the TCRdb copy retains only in-frame clones and omits some. The table shows about 110,000 clones, with approximately 94% occurring only once. Sequenced here: peripheral blood, sampled at surgery. The receptors were sampled from a boy younger than two with hemimegalencephaly and intractable seizures.

This clone was seen more than once but under ten times. The DNA of the CDR3 is TGTGCCAGTAGTATAGTAAGGGGGGGTCATCAGCCCCAGCATTTT. It encodes CASSIVRGGHQPQHF. The genes are TRBV19 and TRBJ1-5; possibly TRBD1 for D (6 bases). The V and J ends lost 1 base and 5 bases respectively, with 12 bases between them. Germline lookup yields CDR1 LNHDA and CDR2 SQIVND (reference sequence). This CDR3 is 15 amino acids long.

V and J are TRBV5-6 and TRBJ1-2; unclear D gene. V was pared by 1 base and J by 6 bases, with 13 bases between. Germline V gene sequence: CDR1 SGHDT, CDR2 YYEEEE. The CDR3 totals 14 residues. Written as DNA, the CDR3 is TGTGCCAGCAGCTTGCAAAGGGTTTCCCATGGCTACACCTTC. Encoded protein: CASSLQRVSHGYTF.

This chain joins TRBV27 and TRBJ2-3; tentatively, D is TRBD1 or TRBD2 (5 bases each). V was trimmed by 8 bases and J by 2 bases, leaving 20 bases between them. This CDR3 has 16 amino acids. Germline CDR1 reads MNHEY; CDR2 reads SMNVEV (reference sequence). The CDR3: CASSPGAVFPTDTQYF. The CDR3 region has the DNA TGTGCCAGCTCCCCCGGGGCAGTGTTTCCCACAGATACGCAGTATTTT.

The rearrangement links TRBV18 to TRBJ2-5; D not certain. V was clipped by 3 bases and J by 5 bases, with 16 bases between them. Germline CDR1 is KGHSH and CDR2 is LQKENI. The CDR3 sequence is 15 residues long. CDR3 protein: CASSPRLGEKETQYF. The CDR3 region has the DNA TGTGCCAGCTCACCTCGCCTGGGTGAGAAGGAGACCCAGTACTTC.

The rearrangement joins TRBV28 to TRBJ2-7; TRBD1 might be the D (6 bases). V was clipped by 6 bases and J by 5 bases, with 14 bases between them. CDR3 length: 13 amino acids. The germline V gene encodes CDR1 MDHEN and CDR2 SYDVKM. The CDR3, as DNA: TGTGCCAGCAGCGAGGGGGTCTGGAACGAGCAGTACTTC. The encoded protein is CASSEGVWNEQYF. The full variable domain, its missing parts supplied by reference TRBV28 and TRBJ2-7, is DVKVTQSSRYLVKRTGEKVFLECVQDMDHENMFWYRQDPGLGLRLIYFSYDVKMKEKGDIPEGYSVSREKKERFSLILESASTNQTSMYLCASSEGVWNEQYFGPGTRLTVT.

This clone was picked up one time. The rearrangement joins TRBV5-1 to TRBJ2-2; TRBD2 agrees at 13 bases. The CDR3 covers 17 residues. Germline V gives CDR1 SGHRS, CDR2 YFSETQ. The ends lost 3 bases at V and 6 bases at J; junction bases unmatched: 8. CDR3 region: CASSSGLAGVAAGELFF. As DNA, the CDR3 is TGCGCCAGCAGCTCCGGACTAGCGGGAGTCGCCGCCGGGGAGCTGTTTTTT.

The chain has TRBV18 and TRBJ2-5, with D hard to call. CDR1 and CDR2 from the germline V gene are KGHSH and LQKENI. The CDR3 is 14 amino acids. V dropped 1 base and J dropped 2 bases, with 8 bases sitting between them. CDR3 coding DNA: TGTGCCAGCTCACCACTGTCCGCTCAAGAGACCCAGTACTTC. It specifies CASSPLSAQETQYF.

V gene TRBV23-1 combines with J gene TRBJ2-6; TRBD1 is a possible D gene (6 bases). TRBV23-1 is identified as an open reading frame with a role that is uncertain. This CDR3 has 19 amino acids. Deletions cut 6 bases from V and 3 bases from J, with 24 bases between. The CDR3 nucleotides are TGCGCCAGCAGCCATAATCGGGACACCAAGGCAGGTGGGGCCAACGTCCTGACTTTC. Protein: CASSHNRDTKAGGANVLTF.

V usage is TRBV28 and J usage is TRBJ1-1; 7 nucleotides agree with TRBD1. Germline lookup yields CDR1 MDHEN and CDR2 SYDVKM. CDR3 size: 14 residues. The trim removed 11 bases at V and 1 base at J, leaving 10 bases unmatched. The CDR3: CASNRDSSNTEAFF. For the CDR3, the DNA is TGTGCCTCGAACCGGGACAGTTCGAACACTGAAGCTTTCTTT.

The chain has TRBV7-3 and TRBJ2-6, with no clear D. Trimming shortened V by 10 bases and J by 1 base, and 11 bases separated the two germline ends. The CDR3 is 14 residues long. Germline V lookup: CDR1 SGHTA, CDR2 FQGTGA. The CDR3 loop is CAIRPESGANVLTF. The CDR3 DNA is TGTGCCATTCGCCCGGAGTCTGGGGCCAACGTCCTGACTTTC.

The chain joins TRBV27 to TRBJ1-5, with unresolved D. Germline CDR1 reads MNHEY; CDR2 reads SMNVEV (reference sequence). The CDR3 covers 14 residues. Trimming cost V 3 bases and J 4 bases, with 10 bases left between them. The DNA for the CDR3 is TGTGCCAGCAGTTTTATCCAGTCAAATCAGCCCCAGCATTTT. This sequence encodes CASSFIQSNQPQHF.

V is TRBV18 and J is TRBJ2-1; D is unclear. The CDR3 sequence is 14 residues long. Trimming left V 3 bases short and J 1 base short, with 7 bases between. Germline CDR1 and CDR2: KGHSH and LQKENI. DNA for the CDR3: TGTGCCAGCTCACCGACTGTTTCCTACAATGAGCAGTTCTTC. It yields the protein CASSPTVSYNEQFF.

The chain employs TRBV7-3 and TRBJ2-1; tentatively, D is TRBD1 or TRBD2 (5 bases each). V dropped 8 bases and J dropped 9 bases, with 17 bases sitting between them. Germline V gene lookup returns CDR1 SGHTA and CDR2 FQGTGA. This CDR3 comprises 13 residues. The DNA of the CDR3 is TGTGCCAGCCAGGGAGAGGCCGTCGGTGAGCAGTTCTTC. It is translated as CASQGEAVGEQFF.

The chain recombines TRBV5-6 with TRBJ2-6, with D tentatively TRBD2 (6 bases). Trimming took 4 bases from V and 0 from J, leaving 17 bases between them. The CDR3 runs 18 residues. CDR1 is SGHDT, CDR2 YYEEEE, per germline. The CDR3 loop is CASSHKGLRISGANVLTF. In DNA, the CDR3 is TGTGCCAGCAGCCACAAGGGACTGCGAATCTCTGGGGCCAACGTCCTGACTTTC.

This chain connects TRBV19 to TRBJ1-5; tentatively, D is TRBD1 (5 bases). The germline V gene has CDR1 LNHDA and CDR2 SQIVND (reference sequence). The CDR3 covers 12 residues. The V gene lost 6 bases and the J gene lost 6 bases, with 9 bases spanning the gap. In DNA form, the CDR3 reads TGTGCCAGTAGGCCCCAGGGTCAGCCCCAGCATTTT. Translating gives CASRPQGQPQHF.

This chain links TRBV7-2 with TRBJ1-1, with 7 bases identical to TRBD1. CDR1 SGHTA and CDR2 FQGNSA come from the germline V gene. The CDR3 covers 16 residues. Losses at the gene ends were 1 base for V and 4 bases for J; bases not matched to a gene: 9. The CDR3 loop is CASSLETGRPRTEAFF. CDR3 nucleotide sequence: TGTGCCAGCAGCTTAGAGACAGGGAGACCCCGCACTGAAGCTTTCTTT.

The chain links TRBV28 to TRBJ2-1, with D perhaps TRBD2 (5 bases). The CDR3 has 18 residues. In germline, CDR1 is MDHEN, CDR2 SYDVKM. The ends were cut back, 6 bases at V and 4 bases at J, with 25 bases in the middle. The CDR3, as DNA: TGTGCCAGCAGCCCATGGGTCCTAGGAGGAATTGGGTACAATGAGCAGTTCTTC. Amino acids: CASSPWVLGGIGYNEQFF.

V and J are TRBV7-9 and TRBJ2-1; the D is unclear. The CDR3 sequence is 11 residues long. The germline V gene has CDR1 SEHNR and CDR2 FQNEAQ (reference sequence). Trimming shortened V by 6 bases and J by 10 bases, and 10 bases separated the two germline ends. The CDR3 loop reads CASSSRFEQFF. CDR3 bases: TGTGCCAGCAGTTCCCGTTTCGAGCAGTTCTTC.

V gene TRBV19 combines with J gene TRBJ2-1, with D tentatively TRBD1 or TRBD2 (5 bases each). CDR3 length: 13 residues. The ends were cut back, 5 bases at V and 5 bases at J, with 10 bases in the middle. CDR1 is LNHDA and CDR2 is SQIVND in the germline V gene (reference sequence). The CDR3 coding sequence is TGTGCCAGTAGTGGGGACGCGGACAATGAGCAGTTCTTC. It is translated as CASSGDADNEQFF. The variable domain in full, with the rest retrieved from reference TRBV19 and TRBJ2-1, is DGGITQSPKYLFRKEGQNVTLSCEQNLNHDAMYWYRQDPGQGLRLIYYSQIVNDFQKGDIAEGYSVSREKKESFPLTVTSAQKNPTAFYLCASSGDADNEQFFGPGTRLTVL.

This sequence joins TRBV11-2 and TRBJ2-1; 7 bases align to TRBD2. Germline V gives CDR1 SGHAT, CDR2 FQNNGV. This CDR3 is 17 amino acids long. V lost 2 bases and J lost 3; bases outside the gene matches: 10. CDR3: CASSLSVGLAVYNEQFF. The CDR3 region has the DNA TGTGCCAGCAGCTTATCTGTGGGGCTAGCGGTCTACAATGAGCAGTTCTTC.

This clone was detected only once. This chain connects TRBV3-1 (or the pseudogene TRBV3-2) to TRBJ2-1; D not resolved. The germline gives CDR1 LGHDT, CDR2 YNNKEL (reference sequence). V was pared by 0 bases and J by 3 bases, with 9 bases between. There are 15 residues in the CDR3. The CDR3 loop reads CASSQDAGLYNEQFF. The CDR3 DNA is TGTGCCAGCAGCCAAGACGCAGGCCTCTACAATGAGCAGTTCTTC.

A single count supports this clone. The rearrangement joins TRBV11-3 to TRBJ2-1; the match to TRBD1 covers 9 bases. Losses at the gene ends were 3 bases for V and 0 bases for J; bases not matched to a gene: 3. From germline, CDR1 is SGHNT and CDR2 YENEEA. The CDR3 loop spans 16 amino acids. The CDR3, as DNA: TGTGCCAGCAGCTTCCCGACAGGGGGCTCCTACAATGAGCAGTTCTTC. It is translated as CASSFPTGGSYNEQFF.

The V call is TRBV6-5, the J call TRBJ2-1; TRBD1 might be the D (6 bases). Trimming took 6 bases from V and 4 from J, leaving 10 bases between them. Germline-derived CDR1 and CDR2 are MNHEY and SVGAGI. This CDR3 is 13 amino acids long. Here the CDR3 DNA reads TGTGCCAGCAGGGACAGTGTGTACAATGAGCAGTTCTTC. Its translation: CASRDSVYNEQFF.

This clone was detected a few times. The chain uses TRBV27 and TRBJ1-4, with a weak D call TRBD1 (5 bases). V lost 5 bases and J 6 bases, leaving 13 bases between the germline ends. Germline-derived CDR1 and CDR2 are MNHEY and SMNVEV (reference sequence). This CDR3 comprises 14 residues. The CDR3 sequence: CASSPGPRDEKLFF. The DNA for the CDR3 is TGTGCCAGCAGTCCGGGGCCGAGGGATGAAAAACTGTTTTTT.

This clone was found once. This sequence joins TRBV4-1 and TRBJ2-1; no clear D gene. The germline V gene encodes CDR1 MGHRA and CDR2 YSYEKL. Trimming shortened V by 4 bases and J by 10 bases, and 11 bases separated the two germline ends. The CDR3 runs to 12 residues. The CDR3: CASSPLGFEQFF. The CDR3 region has the DNA TGCGCCAGCAGCCCCCTAGGTTTCGAGCAGTTCTTC.

The chain couples TRBV5-5 to TRBJ2-2, with D unclear. Trimming stripped 0 bases from V and 0 bases from J, with 3 bases between. The CDR3 length is 14 residues. Germline V gene lookup returns CDR1 SGHKS and CDR2 YYEKEE (reference sequence). The CDR3 bases are TGTGCCAGCAGCTTGGGACCGAACACCGGGGAGCTGTTTTTT. This translates into CASSLGPNTGELFF.

The table lists this clone with a count of one. For the CDR3, the DNA is TGTGCCAGCAGCAAAGCTAGCGGGTCCTACGAGCAGTACTTC. Amino acid sequence: CASSKASGSYEQYF. The V gene is TRBV21-1, the J gene TRBJ2-7; the table gives TRBD2 as D, unverified against the DNA. TRBV21-1 is noted as a pseudogene. The CDR3 has 14 residues.